This is a list of T cell receptor beta chains from one sample in a study of control samples from healthy donors and cancer patients. The data were produced by immunoSEQ multiplex PCR, yet TCRdb's version contains in-frame clones alone and is incomplete. Of 45,000 or so clones detected, around 87% appear once; the ten largest clones hold approximately 10%. Input material: PBMCs. Receptors originate from a woman aged 60-75 years with lung cancer. Each CDR3 is given with its conserved first and last residue. The order of the fields is clone size, D gene, J gene, V gene, CDR3 protein, CDR3 DNA. A D gene is named only where the DNA matches it firmly. Clone size is given for some rows only: seen once, a few or many times, or a class if the clone is expanded.

>-|-|TRBJ1-1|TRBV7-6
CASSLGELGATEAFF
TGTGCCAGCAGCTTAGGAGAATTGGGGGCCACTGAAGCTTTCTTT
>-|TRBD1|TRBJ2-1|TRBV6-1
CASSEGNRGNEQFF
TGTGCCAGCAGTGAAGGAAACAGGGGGAATGAGCAGTTCTTC
>-|-|TRBJ2-1|TRBV5-1
CASSLALEDEQFF
TGCGCCAGCAGCTTGGCCCTAGAAGATGAGCAGTTCTTC
>few|-|TRBJ1-4|TRBV13
CASSSQRNEKLFF
TGTGCCAGCAGCAGTCAACGGAATGAAAAACTGTTTTTT
>-|TRBD2|TRBJ2-5|TRBV7-2
CASRSSGSWETQYF
TGTGCCAGCAGGTCTAGCGGGAGTTGGGAGACCCAGTACTTC
>-|-|TRBJ1-4|TRBV3-1/TRBV3-2
CASARFNEKLFF
TGTGCCAGCGCCCGGTTTAATGAAAAACTGTTTTTT
>-|TRBD1|TRBJ1-1|TRBV28
CARRDRTYTEAFF
TGTGCCAGGAGGGACAGAACATACACTGAAGCTTTCTTT
>-|-|TRBJ2-7|TRBV30
CAWSVDQGSSYEQYF
TGTGCCTGGAGTGTAGACCAGGGGAGCTCCTACGAGCAGTACTTC
>few|-|TRBJ1-4|TRBV3-1/TRBV3-2
CASSLRSEKLFF
TGTGCCAGCAGCCTACGTTCAGAAAAACTGTTTTTT
>-|-|TRBJ2-2|TRBV28
CASTDPKNTGELFF
TGTGCCAGCACCGATCCAAAGAACACCGGGGAGCTGTTTTTT
>-|-|TRBJ1-4|TRBV2
CASSEGAFEKLFF
TGTGCCAGCAGTGAGGGGGCTTTTGAAAAACTGTTTTTT
>-|TRBD1|TRBJ1-1|TRBV5-4
CASGRDRDMNTEAFF
TGTGCCAGCGGTAGGGACAGGGATATGAACACTGAAGCTTTCTTT
>once|TRBD1|TRBJ2-7|TRBV29-1
CSVRPQGQGADEQYF
TGCAGCGTTCGACCCCAAGGGCAGGGGGCTGACGAGCAGTACTTC
>-|-|TRBJ1-5|TRBV7-2
CASSLAPNQPQHF
TGTGCCAGCAGCTTAGCGCCCAATCAGCCCCAGCATTTT
>-|-|TRBJ1-4|TRBV29-1
CSVEPVNEKLFF
TGCAGCGTTGAACCAGTTAATGAAAAACTGTTTTTT
>-|TRBD2|TRBJ2-1|TRBV4-1
CASSQWASGTPYNEQFF
TGCGCCAGCAGCCAATGGGCTAGCGGGACCCCATACAATGAGCAGTTCTTC
>-|-|TRBJ1-5|TRBV5-1
CASSFLGKWGNQPQHF
TGCGCCAGCAGCTTCTTAGGGAAATGGGGCAATCAGCCCCAGCATTTT
>-|TRBD1|TRBJ1-2|TRBV29-1
CSVEGDRGDYGYTF
TGCAGCGTTGAAGGTGACAGGGGTGACTATGGCTACACCTTC
>-|-|TRBJ2-7|TRBV6-2/TRBV6-3
CASSPSYMTRTPEEQYF
TGTGCCAGCAGCCCTTCTTACATGACTAGGACCCCTGAGGAGCAGTACTTC
>-|-|TRBJ2-2|TRBV2
CASAGGGEELFF
TGTGCCAGCGCCGGCGGGGGCGAGGAGCTGTTTTTT
>-|TRBD2|TRBJ2-1|TRBV28
CASSRTSGRREQFF
TGTGCCAGCAGTCGGACTAGCGGGAGGAGGGAGCAGTTCTTC
>-|TRBD1|TRBJ1-5|TRBV27
CASSLVGTGGFQPQHF
TGTGCCAGCAGTTTGGTGGGGACAGGGGGCTTTCAGCCCCAGCATTTT
>-|TRBD1|TRBJ2-3|TRBV6-6
CASSIGQGADTQYF
TGTGCCAGCAGCATCGGACAGGGGGCAGATACGCAGTATTTT
>-|-|TRBJ2-2|TRBV9
CASSVATRATGELFF
TGTGCCAGCAGCGTAGCTACAAGAGCAACCGGGGAGCTGTTTTTT
>-|-|TRBJ2-5|TRBV6-2/TRBV6-3
CASSYGGFIPILETQYF
TGTGCCAGCAGTTACGGGGGATTCATCCCGATTTTGGAGACCCAGTACTTC
>-|TRBD2|TRBJ2-2|TRBV5-4
CASTLRGRTGELFF
TGTGCCAGCACCCTCCGCGGGAGGACCGGGGAGCTGTTTTTT
>once|TRBD2|TRBJ2-7|TRBV4-3
CASSQDYRGSYEQYF
TGCGCCAGCAGCCAAGACTATCGCGGGAGCTACGAGCAGTACTTC
>-|-|TRBJ2-3|TRBV29-1
CSVEDRTTDTQYF
TGCAGCGTTGAAGATCGGACCACAGATACGCAGTATTTT
>-|-|TRBJ1-6|TRBV28
CASSPIFSGSDNSPLHF
TGTGCCAGCAGCCCCATCTTTAGTGGGAGTGATAATTCACCCCTCCACTTT
>-|TRBD1|TRBJ1-5|TRBV19
CASRIRDRVSNQPQHF
TGTGCCAGTAGAATTAGGGACAGGGTTTCCAATCAGCCCCAGCATTTT
>-|-|TRBJ1-2|TRBV10-3
CAISESTGYGYTF
TGTGCCATCAGTGAGTCAACAGGGTATGGCTACACCTTC
>-|-|TRBJ1-4|TRBV25-1
CASSEYKGSENEKLFF
TGTGCCAGCAGTGAATATAAGGGCAGCGAGAATGAAAAACTGTTTTTT
>-|TRBD1|TRBJ2-2|TRBV2
CASSRDRGAGELFF
TGTGCCAGCAGTCGAGACAGGGGAGCCGGGGAGCTGTTTTTT
>-|-|TRBJ2-2|TRBV2
CASSEVGAHNTGELFF
TGTGCCAGCAGTGAAGTTGGAGCCCATAACACCGGGGAGCTGTTTTTT
>-|-|TRBJ2-1|TRBV7-9
CASSADILEQFF
TGTGCCAGCAGCGCGGACATCCTCGAGCAGTTCTTC
>-|-|TRBJ1-2|TRBV5-4
CASSRLGRDSLLGYGYTF
TGTGCCAGCAGCCGGCTGGGCAGGGATTCCCTCCTAGGCTATGGCTACACCTTC
>-|TRBD2|TRBJ2-7|TRBV7-2
CASSWTSGSTYEQYF
TGTGCCAGCAGCTGGACTAGCGGGTCGACCTACGAGCAGTACTTC
>-|-|TRBJ1-3|TRBV3-1/TRBV3-2
CASSQEGGNTIYF
TGTGCCAGCAGCCAAGAAGGGGGAAACACCATATATTTT